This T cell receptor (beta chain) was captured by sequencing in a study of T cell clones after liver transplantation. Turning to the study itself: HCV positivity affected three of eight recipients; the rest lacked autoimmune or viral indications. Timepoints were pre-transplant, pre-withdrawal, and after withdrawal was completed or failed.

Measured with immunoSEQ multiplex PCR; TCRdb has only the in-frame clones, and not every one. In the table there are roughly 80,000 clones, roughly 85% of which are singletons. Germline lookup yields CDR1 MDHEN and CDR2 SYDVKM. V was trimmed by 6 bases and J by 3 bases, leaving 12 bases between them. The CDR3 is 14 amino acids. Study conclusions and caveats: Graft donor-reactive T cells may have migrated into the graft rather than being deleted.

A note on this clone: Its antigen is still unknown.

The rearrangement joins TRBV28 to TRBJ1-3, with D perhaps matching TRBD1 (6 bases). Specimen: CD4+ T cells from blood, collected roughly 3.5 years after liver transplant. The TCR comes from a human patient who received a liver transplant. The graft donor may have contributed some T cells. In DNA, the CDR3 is TGTGCCAGCAGCTTCGGGGGCTTTGGAAACACCATATATTTT. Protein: CASSFGGFGNTIYF.